What follows describes a single T cell receptor beta chain. What it binds is unknown. The data were produced by immunoSEQ multiplex PCR, yet TCRdb's version contains in-frame clones alone and is incomplete. The sample contains some 100,000 clones, about 89% of which appear only once. Germline V gene data show CDR1 as SGHKS and CDR2 as YYEKEE (reference sequence). The V segment lost 7 bases and the J segment 6 bases; nucleotides outside the gene matches: 14. The CDR3 totals 16 residues. These data originate in a study of PD-L1 blockade in urothelial cancer. About the research overall: Patients with male sex and bladder-origin urothelial cancer accounted for twenty-five of 29 enrolled. After treatment start, blood was analyzed at 3 weeks (second dose) and at 6 weeks.

Regarding the study as a whole: Tumor-linked clones in blood grew more by 3 weeks in durable-benefit patients.

Material: PBMCs, obtained around atezolizumab (anti-PD-L1) treatment. This clonotype was obtained from a woman of 80 years or more with urothelial cancer. V gene TRBV5-5 combines with J gene TRBJ2-2; TRBD2 matches 8 bases. CDR3 nucleotides: TGTGCCAGCTATTCTCCGGGACTAGGAAAAGCCGGGGAGCTGTTTTTT. The encoded protein is CASYSPGLGKAGELFF.